Listed below are T cell receptor beta chains from one sample, sequenced in a study of blood T cell repertoires in COVID-19. Assay used: immunoSEQ multiplex PCR; TCRdb lists only in-frame clones, some missing. The profile shows over 600,000 clones, over 80% of them singletons. Sequencing was carried out using peripheral blood. The receptors derive from a woman between 18 and 29 years old with acute or convalescent COVID-19. CDR3s include the opening cysteine and the closing phenylalanine or tryptophan. A D gene is named only where the DNA matches it firmly. The size entry is marked missing in some rows and otherwise reads once, few, many or a size class.

CDR3 protein: CASSSGDSYGYTF
CDR3 DNA: TGTGCCAGTAGTTCTGGGGACAGCTATGGCTACACCTTC
J gene: TRBJ1-2
D gene: TRBD1
clone size: once
V gene: TRBV19

CDR3 protein: CASRWTGDTDTQYF
CDR3 DNA: TGTGCCAGCAGATGGACAGGGGACACAGATACGCAGTATTTT
J gene: TRBJ2-3
D gene: TRBD1
clone size: NA
V gene: TRBV28

CDR3 protein: CASSESLTHTRGQYF
CDR3 DNA: TGTGCCAGCAGTGAATCCCTGACTCATACCCGAGGCCAGTACTTC
J gene: TRBJ2-5
D gene: NA
clone size: NA
V gene: TRBV25-1

CDR3 protein: CASSSGGQGAYNEQYF
CDR3 DNA: TGTGCCAGCAGCTCGGGGGGACAGGGGGCTTACAACGAGCAGTACTTC
J gene: TRBJ2-7
D gene: TRBD1
clone size: once
V gene: TRBV11-3

CDR3 protein: CASSVRSGYEQYF
CDR3 DNA: TGTGCCAGCAGCGTAAGGAGCGGTTACGAGCAGTACTTC
J gene: TRBJ2-7
D gene: NA
clone size: once
V gene: TRBV9

CDR3 protein: CSTRDTTEAFF
CDR3 DNA: TGCAGCACTCGGGACACTACCGAAGCTTTCTTT
J gene: TRBJ1-1
D gene: NA
clone size: NA
V gene: TRBV29-1

CDR3 protein: CASSLGGRDRGLYGYTF
CDR3 DNA: TGTGCCAGCAGCTTAGGGGGCCGGGACAGGGGGCTCTATGGCTACACCTTC
J gene: TRBJ1-2
D gene: TRBD1
clone size: NA
V gene: TRBV7-6

CDR3 protein: CASSERSWDQPQHF
CDR3 DNA: TGTGCCAGCAGTGAGCGGTCGTGGGATCAGCCCCAGCATTTT
J gene: TRBJ1-5
D gene: NA
clone size: NA
V gene: TRBV2

CDR3 protein: CASSLVPGEQFF
CDR3 DNA: TGTGCCAGCAGCTTAGTTCCAGGAGAGCAGTTCTTC
J gene: TRBJ2-1
D gene: NA
clone size: NA
V gene: TRBV11-3

CDR3 protein: CASSEGPGFRKNTEAFF
CDR3 DNA: TGTGCCAGCAGTGAAGGACCCGGGTTCCGGAAGAACACTGAAGCTTTCTTT
J gene: TRBJ1-1
D gene: NA
clone size: NA
V gene: TRBV6-1

CDR3 protein: CASSWGLEVNGYTF
CDR3 DNA: TGTGCCAGCAGCTGGGGACTTGAGGTAAATGGCTACACCTTC
J gene: TRBJ1-2
D gene: NA
clone size: NA
V gene: TRBV5-6

CDR3 protein: CASGLRQGAHTGELFF
CDR3 DNA: TGTGCTAGTGGTTTGAGACAGGGGGCGCACACCGGGGAGCTGTTTTTT
J gene: TRBJ2-2
D gene: TRBD1
clone size: NA
V gene: TRBV12-5

CDR3 protein: CASSLWGGTEAFF
CDR3 DNA: TGTGCCAGCAGCTTGTGGGGGGGCACTGAAGCTTTCTTT
J gene: TRBJ1-1
D gene: NA
clone size: NA
V gene: TRBV5-4

CDR3 protein: CASSLDRGVSYEQYF
CDR3 DNA: TGTGCCAGCAGCTTAGACAGGGGAGTGAGCTACGAGCAGTACTTC
J gene: TRBJ2-7
D gene: TRBD1
clone size: NA
V gene: TRBV7-9

CDR3 protein: CASSYHRGYGYTF
CDR3 DNA: TGTGCCAGCAGTTACCACCGGGGCTATGGCTACACCTTC
J gene: TRBJ1-2
D gene: NA
clone size: NA
V gene: TRBV6-5

CDR3 protein: CASSIRTSWNIQYF
CDR3 DNA: TGTGCCAGTAGTATCCGTACTAGCTGGAACATTCAGTACTTC
J gene: TRBJ2-4
D gene: NA
clone size: NA
V gene: TRBV19

CDR3 protein: CASSHGEQYF
CDR3 DNA: TGTGCCAGCAGCCACGGTGAGCAGTACTTC
J gene: TRBJ2-7
D gene: NA
clone size: NA
V gene: TRBV3-1/TRBV3-2

CDR3 protein: CASSLLISGNTIYF
CDR3 DNA: TGTGCCAGCAGCCTCTTAATCTCTGGAAACACCATATATTTT
J gene: TRBJ1-3
D gene: NA
clone size: once
V gene: TRBV5-5

CDR3 protein: CASSYRPTGVNTEAFF
CDR3 DNA: TGTGCCAGCAGTTACCGCCCTACAGGCGTGAACACTGAAGCTTTCTTT
J gene: TRBJ1-1
D gene: NA
clone size: NA
V gene: TRBV6-5

CDR3 protein: CASTDAVGQPQHF
CDR3 DNA: TGTGCCAGCACCGACGCGGTAGGTCAGCCCCAGCATTTT
J gene: TRBJ1-5
D gene: NA
clone size: NA
V gene: TRBV7-9

CDR3 protein: CASSLISAAYEQYF
CDR3 DNA: TGCGCCAGCAGCTTGATCAGCGCGGCCTACGAGCAGTACTTC
J gene: TRBJ2-7
D gene: NA
clone size: NA
V gene: TRBV5-1

CDR3 protein: CASSSPGYEQYF
CDR3 DNA: TGTGCCAGCAGCTCCCCAGGTTACGAGCAGTACTTC
J gene: TRBJ2-7
D gene: NA
clone size: NA
V gene: TRBV6-5

CDR3 protein: CASRAADRDEQYF
CDR3 DNA: TGTGCCAGCAGGGCGGCGGACAGGGATGAGCAGTACTTC
J gene: TRBJ2-7
D gene: TRBD1
clone size: NA
V gene: TRBV6-5

CDR3 protein: CASSPRGQGGEKLFF
CDR3 DNA: TGTGCCAGCTCACCAAGAGGACAGGGCGGTGAAAAACTGTTTTTT
J gene: TRBJ1-4
D gene: TRBD1
clone size: NA
V gene: TRBV18

CDR3 protein: CAWSETANQPQHF
CDR3 DNA: TGTGCCTGGAGTGAGACAGCTAATCAGCCCCAGCATTTT
J gene: TRBJ1-5
D gene: NA
clone size: NA
V gene: TRBV30

CDR3 protein: CASSLSGQDYGYTF
CDR3 DNA: TGTGCCAGCAGCCTTAGTGGACAGGATTATGGCTACACCTTC
J gene: TRBJ1-2
D gene: TRBD1
clone size: once
V gene: TRBV7-2

CDR3 protein: CASRNGQRQPQHF
CDR3 DNA: TGTGCCAGCAGGAATGGCCAGCGCCAGCCCCAGCATTTT
J gene: TRBJ1-5
D gene: NA
clone size: few
V gene: TRBV12-3/TRBV12-4

CDR3 protein: CASSLRDRGLDGYTF
CDR3 DNA: TGTGCCAGCAGCCTCCGGGACAGGGGGCTGGACGGCTACACCTTC
J gene: TRBJ1-2
D gene: TRBD1
clone size: few
V gene: TRBV14

CDR3 protein: CASSPSNSNYGYTF
CDR3 DNA: TGTGCCAGCTCACCATCGAACTCGAACTATGGCTACACCTTC
J gene: TRBJ1-2
D gene: NA
clone size: once
V gene: TRBV18

CDR3 protein: CASSENIQGNEQFF
CDR3 DNA: TGTGCCAGCAGCGAAAACATACAGGGAAATGAGCAGTTCTTC
J gene: TRBJ2-1
D gene: NA
clone size: NA
V gene: TRBV6-2/TRBV6-3

CDR3 protein: CASSVGRPGQAGELFF
CDR3 DNA: TGTGCCAGCAGCGTAGGCCGCCCTGGACAGGCCGGGGAGCTGTTTTTT
J gene: TRBJ2-2
D gene: TRBD1
clone size: NA
V gene: TRBV9

CDR3 protein: CSASGGEQYF
CDR3 DNA: TGCAGTGCGTCCGGGGGGGAGCAGTACTTC
J gene: TRBJ2-7
D gene: TRBD2
clone size: NA
V gene: TRBV20-1

CDR3 protein: CASSPGQQNSPLHF
CDR3 DNA: TGCGCCAGCAGCCCGGGACAGCAAAATTCACCCCTCCACTTT
J gene: TRBJ1-6
D gene: TRBD1
clone size: few
V gene: TRBV4-3

CDR3 protein: CASSFFGLAGSIEQFF
CDR3 DNA: TGTGCCAGCAGTTTCTTCGGACTAGCGGGGTCAATTGAGCAGTTCTTC
J gene: TRBJ2-1
D gene: TRBD2
clone size: once
V gene: TRBV27

CDR3 protein: CASSPGLAEETQYF
CDR3 DNA: TGTGCCAGCAGCCCGGGACTAGCGGAAGAGACCCAGTACTTC
J gene: TRBJ2-5
D gene: TRBD2
clone size: NA
V gene: TRBV7-2

CDR3 protein: CASSELGTRGQETQYF
CDR3 DNA: TGTGCCAGCAGTGAATTGGGAACTAGAGGGCAAGAGACCCAGTACTTC
J gene: TRBJ2-5
D gene: NA
clone size: NA
V gene: TRBV25-1

CDR3 protein: CATSRGLTGGVSTDTQYF
CDR3 DNA: TGTGCCACCAGCAGAGGTCTCACCGGGGGGGTAAGCACAGATACGCAGTATTTT
J gene: TRBJ2-3
D gene: TRBD2
clone size: NA
V gene: TRBV15

CDR3 protein: CASREDSLLYNEQFF
CDR3 DNA: TGTGCCAGTAGAGAAGACTCCCTTCTCTACAATGAGCAGTTCTTC
J gene: TRBJ2-1
D gene: NA
clone size: NA
V gene: TRBV19

CDR3 protein: CASTHYLQEAFF
CDR3 DNA: TGTGCCAGTACCCACTATCTTCAAGAAGCTTTCTTT
J gene: TRBJ1-1
D gene: NA
clone size: NA
V gene: TRBV19

CDR3 protein: CASGRGLPVGEAFF
CDR3 DNA: TGTGCCAGCGGCAGAGGCCTTCCCGTTGGTGAAGCTTTCTTT
J gene: TRBJ1-1
D gene: NA
clone size: NA
V gene: TRBV7-9

CDR3 protein: CASSLANRGPVGTGELFF
CDR3 DNA: TGTGCCAGCAGCTTAGCGAACAGGGGACCTGTAGGCACCGGGGAGCTGTTTTTT
J gene: TRBJ2-2
D gene: TRBD1
clone size: NA
V gene: TRBV7-6

CDR3 protein: CASSQTRPGTGYGYTF
CDR3 DNA: TGTGCCAGTAGCCAAACCCGTCCCGGGACAGGGTATGGCTACACCTTC
J gene: TRBJ1-2
D gene: TRBD1
clone size: NA
V gene: TRBV19

CDR3 protein: CTHFTGGRFGYTF
CDR3 DNA: TGCACCCACTTCACAGGGGGCAGGTTTGGCTACACCTTC
J gene: TRBJ1-2
D gene: NA
clone size: once
V gene: TRBV1

CDR3 protein: CASSLGVGTGGYEQYF
CDR3 DNA: TGCGCCAGCAGCTTGGGAGTAGGGACAGGGGGCTACGAGCAGTACTTC
J gene: TRBJ2-7
D gene: TRBD1
clone size: NA
V gene: TRBV5-1

CDR3 protein: CASSFDRGRVLWNTEAFF
CDR3 DNA: TGTGCCAGCAGTTTCGACAGGGGGCGGGTTCTGTGGAACACTGAAGCTTTCTTT
J gene: TRBJ1-1
D gene: TRBD1
clone size: NA
V gene: TRBV28

CDR3 protein: CASSLDIYGYTF
CDR3 DNA: TGTGCCAGCAGCTTGGATATCTATGGCTACACCTTC
J gene: TRBJ1-2
D gene: NA
clone size: NA
V gene: TRBV5-6

CDR3 protein: CASSTQRGGPLHF
CDR3 DNA: TGTGCCAGCAGCACACAGAGGGGGGGACCCCTCCACTTT
J gene: TRBJ1-6
D gene: NA
clone size: NA
V gene: TRBV5-6

CDR3 protein: CASSPADKGNQPQHF
CDR3 DNA: TGTGCCAGCTCACCCGCTGACAAGGGCAATCAGCCCCAGCATTTT
J gene: TRBJ1-5
D gene: NA
clone size: NA
V gene: TRBV18

CDR3 protein: CASRLTGGTETQYF
CDR3 DNA: TGCGCCAGCAGATTGACAGGGGGGACGGAGACCCAGTACTTC
J gene: TRBJ2-5
D gene: TRBD1
clone size: NA
V gene: TRBV5-1

CDR3 protein: CATLLRETQYF
CDR3 DNA: TGTGCCACCCTGTTACGGGAGACCCAGTACTTC
J gene: TRBJ2-5
D gene: NA
clone size: NA
V gene: TRBV27

CDR3 protein: CASSPGGGYTF
CDR3 DNA: TGTGCCAGCTCCCCAGGGGGTGGCTACACCTTC
J gene: TRBJ1-2
D gene: TRBD1
clone size: few
V gene: TRBV12-3/TRBV12-4

CDR3 protein: CATSGFERGDEQFF
CDR3 DNA: TGTGCCACCAGTGGATTCGAGCGGGGGGATGAGCAGTTCTTC
J gene: TRBJ2-1
D gene: TRBD2
clone size: NA
V gene: TRBV24-1

CDR3 protein: CTSSETGARNSPLHF
CDR3 DNA: TGTACCAGCAGTGAAACAGGGGCCCGTAATTCACCCCTCCACTTT
J gene: TRBJ1-6
D gene: TRBD1
clone size: NA
V gene: TRBV6-1

CDR3 protein: CASSMRQWADTQYF
CDR3 DNA: TGTGCCAGTAGTATGCGACAGTGGGCAGATACGCAGTATTTT
J gene: TRBJ2-3
D gene: NA
clone size: NA
V gene: TRBV19

CDR3 protein: CASSNGVGEEQFF
CDR3 DNA: TGTGCCAGCAGCAATGGAGTCGGGGAAGAGCAGTTCTTC
J gene: TRBJ2-1
D gene: NA
clone size: NA
V gene: TRBV21-1

CDR3 protein: CASSLGGTDLSPLHF
CDR3 DNA: TGTGCCAGCAGCTTAGGTGGGACAGACCTTTCACCCCTCCACTTT
J gene: TRBJ1-6
D gene: TRBD1
clone size: NA
V gene: TRBV7-9

CDR3 protein: CASKSAAGEQFF
CDR3 DNA: TGTGCCAGCAAATCCGCCGCGGGTGAGCAGTTCTTC
J gene: TRBJ2-1
D gene: NA
clone size: NA
V gene: TRBV2

CDR3 protein: CASWQIKQFF
CDR3 DNA: TGTGCCAGCTGGCAGATTAAGCAGTTCTTC
J gene: TRBJ2-1
D gene: NA
clone size: NA
V gene: TRBV2

CDR3 protein: CASSQRTGARDGYTF
CDR3 DNA: TGTGCCAGTAGTCAAAGGACAGGGGCCCGCGATGGCTACACCTTC
J gene: TRBJ1-2
D gene: TRBD1
clone size: NA
V gene: TRBV19

CDR3 protein: CASSFRQAVANVLTF
CDR3 DNA: TGTGCCAGTAGTTTCCGACAGGCAGTGGCCAACGTCCTGACTTTC
J gene: TRBJ2-6
D gene: NA
clone size: NA
V gene: TRBV19